One and the same sample provided the 23 T cell receptor beta chains below, sequenced in a study of blood T cell repertoires in COVID-19. Method: immunoSEQ multiplex PCR; TCRdb's copy keeps in-frame clones and lacks some. The table includes about 97,000 clones, about 90% detected once. The sequencing input was peripheral blood. The receptors stem from a man in his fifties with acute or convalescent COVID-19.

The rearrangement uses TRBV6-5 and TRBJ1-2; D is unclear. Germline V gives CDR1 MNHEY, CDR2 SVGAGI. This CDR3 has 11 amino acids. V lost 7 bases and J 8 bases, leaving 11 bases between the germline ends. CDR3 nucleotides: TGTGCCAGCAAGCAGGAATACGGCTACACCTTC. Translated, it gives CASKQEYGYTF.

The chain employs TRBV3-1 (or the pseudogene TRBV3-2) and TRBJ2-7; 7 bases are a match to TRBD1. This CDR3 has 15 amino acids. CDR1 is LGHDT, CDR2 YNNKEL, per germline (reference sequence). The V gene end was trimmed by 0 bases and the J gene end by 0 bases; junction bases not matched to a gene: 2. The CDR3 DNA sequence: TGTGCCAGCAGCCAAGAAAGGGGGCACTCCTACGAGCAGTACTTC. Encoded protein: CASSQERGHSYEQYF.

The chain uses TRBV4-1 and TRBJ2-3, with D tentatively TRBD2 (5 bases). This CDR3 is built from 16 residues. Trimming stripped 1 base from V and 2 bases from J, with 13 bases between. CDR1 is MGHRA and CDR2 is YSYEKL in the germline V gene. CDR3 in amino acids: CASSQGAGGDTDTQYF. The CDR3 DNA follows: TGCGCCAGCAGCCAAGGGGCGGGCGGCGACACAGATACGCAGTATTTT.

CDR3 DNA sequence: TGTGCCAGCAGCCCGCGACTCCGCGTCGGCTCAGATACGCAGTATTTT. Encoded protein: CASSPRLRVGSDTQYF. The genes are TRBV7-8 and TRBJ2-3; D ambiguous. V shed 5 bases and J shed 4 bases, with 19 bases lying between them. Germline V lookup: CDR1 SGHVS, CDR2 FQNEAQ. The CDR3 runs 16 residues.

The rearrangement links TRBV19 to TRBJ1-2; TRBD1 matches at 7 bases. V lost 6 bases, J lost 8 bases, and 3 bases stayed unmatched. CDR1 and CDR2 (germline): LNHDA, SQIVND (reference sequence). This CDR3 spans 11 amino acids. The DNA of the CDR3 is TGTGCCAGTAGACAGGGGACGGGCTACACCTTC. Translation: CASRQGTGYTF.

This chain links TRBV7-2 with TRBJ2-3, with no clear D. The germline V and J ends were trimmed by 4 bases and 8 bases, with 16 bases remaining between them. There are 14 residues in the CDR3. Germline CDR1 SGHTA, CDR2 FQGNSA. CDR3 sequence reads: CASSSIPDRGTQYF. CDR3 bases: TGTGCCAGCAGCTCTATTCCGGATCGAGGTACGCAGTATTTT.

The J gene is TRBJ2-5, the V gene TRBV5-4, with D maybe TRBD1 (6 bases). The germline gives CDR1 SGHNT, CDR2 YYREEE (reference sequence). Between the trimmed V and J ends, which lost 0 bases and 2 bases, there was a span of 11 bases. The CDR3 has 15 residues. CDR3 nucleotides: TGTGCCAGCAGCTTGGGGACAGTTCCACAAGAGACCCAGTACTTC. Amino acid sequence: CASSLGTVPQETQYF.

The chain couples TRBV10-3 to TRBJ2-1; 9 bases fit TRBD2. The CDR3 is 14 amino acids. V dropped 2 bases and J dropped 6; count of bases not matched to a gene: 2. Germline values: CDR1 ENHRY, CDR2 SYGVKD. Written as DNA, the CDR3 is TGTGCCATCAGTGAGGCGGGGGGGGGCAATGAGCAGTTCTTC. The encoded protein is CAISEAGGGNEQFF.

This clone is medium-sized within its sample. The chain joins TRBV6-2 or TRBV6-3 to TRBJ1-1; D may be TRBD1 (6 bases). Trimming took 1 base from V and 1 from J, leaving 16 bases between them. The CDR3 is made up of 17 amino acids. CDR1 and CDR2 from the germline V gene are MNHEY and SVGEGT. Here the CDR3 DNA reads TGTGCCAGCAGTTACTACGGGACAACAGTCTCGAACACTGAAGCTTTCTTT. Translation gives CASSYYGTTVSNTEAFF.

V gene TRBV12-5 combines with J gene TRBJ1-1; 11 bases fit TRBD1. The germline V gene has CDR1 LGHNT and CDR2 FRNRAP. There are 14 residues in the CDR3. V shed 4 bases, J shed 4 bases, and the junction held 2 bases outside the gene matches. The CDR3 DNA reads TGTGCTAGTGGTTCGGGGACAGGGGGCACTGAAGCTTTCTTT. Its translation: CASGSGTGGTEAFF. Supplemented by reference TRBV12-5 and TRBJ1-1, the full variable domain reads DARVTQTPRHKVTEMGQEVTMRCQPILGHNTVFWYRQTMMQGLELLAYFRNRAPLDDSGMPKDRFSAEMPDATLATLKIQPSEPRDSAVYFCASGSGTGGTEAFFGQGTRLTVV.

V gene TRBV12-3 or TRBV12-4 combines with J gene TRBJ1-1, with a weak D call TRBD1 (6 bases). This CDR3 is built from 13 residues. Trimming cost V 10 bases and J 7 bases, with 19 bases left between them. CDR3 sequence (DNA): TGTGCCACCAACACACCGGGGGGGCATGAAGCTTTCTTT. This gives the protein CATNTPGGHEAFF.

The chain employs TRBV19 and TRBJ2-1; a possible D gene is TRBD2 (5 bases). Trimming removed 3 bases at V and 2 bases at J, with 14 bases between. CDR1 and CDR2 from the germline V gene are LNHDA and SQIVND (reference sequence). CDR3 length equals 16 residues. CDR3 in amino acids: CASSITVGGTYNEQFF. CDR3 sequence (DNA): TGTGCCAGTAGTATCACTGTAGGAGGAACCTACAATGAGCAGTTCTTC.

The V call is TRBV2, the J call TRBJ1-5, with D possibly being TRBD1 (5 bases). Trimming took 2 bases from V and 13 from J, leaving 15 bases between them. CDR3 length equals 13 residues. CDR1 is SNHLY, CDR2 FYNNEI, per germline. The CDR3 DNA is TGTGCCAGCAGTGAAAGTAGCCCAGGGAAACAGCATTTT. It encodes CASSESSPGKQHF.

The chain has TRBV18 and TRBJ2-1; 7 bases are shared with TRBD1. The CDR3 covers 14 residues. The J segment lost 9 bases and the V segment lost 3 bases, leaving 8 bases of the junction unmatched. CDR1 and CDR2 from the germline V gene are KGHSH and LQKENI. For the CDR3, the DNA is TGTGCCAGCTCACCGCTCGACAGGGTAGGTGAGCAGTTCTTC. Its protein is CASSPLDRVGEQFF.

The CDR3 spells CASSPRRGAGANEAFF. The CDR3 DNA reads as TGTGCCAGCTCACCTCGGAGGGGGGCGGGGGCCAATGAAGCTTTCTTT. The chain has TRBV18 and TRBJ1-1, with D possibly matching TRBD1 (6 bases). V was shortened by 3 bases and J by 7 bases, with 21 bases between the two germline ends. This CDR3 region has 16 residues. CDR1 is KGHSH, CDR2 LQKENI, per germline.

The chain uses TRBV9 and TRBJ2-1; 13 positions match TRBD2. In germline, CDR1 is SGDLS, CDR2 YYNGEE. Trimming cost V 3 bases and J 0 bases; bases outside gene matches: 0. CDR3 size: 16 residues. The CDR3 reads CASSGTSGGSYNEQFF. The CDR3 DNA reads as TGTGCCAGCAGCGGGACTAGCGGGGGCTCCTACAATGAGCAGTTCTTC.

CDR3 sequence (DNA): TGTGCCAGCAGCGTAGATGGCAGGGTACCCAATCAGCCCCAGCATTTT. Translation: CASSVDGRVPNQPQHF. The chain employs TRBV9 and TRBJ1-5; maybe TRBD1 (5 bases). CDR3 length: 16 amino acids. CDR1 and CDR2 from the germline V gene are SGDLS and YYNGEE. Deletions cut 0 bases from V and 3 bases from J, with 13 bases between.

This clone is a singleton in its sample. The V call is TRBV5-1, the J call TRBJ2-7, with TRBD1 matching over 7 bases. CDR3 length: 14 amino acids. With 3 bases clipped from V and 2 bases from J, the junction kept 5 bases outside the gene matches. Germline V gene data show CDR1 as SGHRS and CDR2 as YFSETQ. The CDR3 spells CASSSQQGTYEQYF. CDR3 in DNA: TGCGCCAGCAGCTCCCAACAGGGGACCTACGAGCAGTACTTC.

The J gene is TRBJ1-4, the V gene TRBV5-4; 9 bases fit TRBD1. V lost 4 bases and J lost 10; bases outside the gene matches: 8. This CDR3 contains 14 residues. Looked up from germline, CDR1 is SGHNT and CDR2 is YYREEE (reference sequence). The CDR3 DNA sequence: TGTGCCAGCAGCACCGGGACAGGGTCGCCAAAACTGTTTTTT. This codes for CASSTGTGSPKLFF.

The rearrangement joins TRBV5-1 to TRBJ1-6, with 7 nucleotides matching TRBD1. Unmatched junction bases numbered 9, after V lost 0 bases and J lost 9 bases. CDR3 length equals 16 residues. Per the germline V gene, CDR1 is SGHRS and CDR2 is YFSETQ. The CDR3 loop is CASSLVSQRGLSPLHF. The CDR3, as DNA: TGCGCCAGCAGCTTGGTATCCCAGAGGGGGCTTTCACCCCTCCACTTT.

This clone appeared once. V and J are TRBV19 and TRBJ1-1, with 9 bases identical to TRBD1. In germline, CDR1 is LNHDA, CDR2 SQIVND (reference sequence). V lost 4 bases, J lost 11 bases, and 11 bases stayed unmatched. The CDR3 covers 14 residues. CDR3 sequence (DNA): TGTGCCAGTAGTACCCCTAACAGGGGGCCATCGGCTTTCTTT. Its translation is CASSTPNRGPSAFF. Together with reference TRBV19 and TRBJ1-1, the CDR3 gives the full variable domain: DGGITQSPKYLFRKEGQNVTLSCEQNLNHDAMYWYRQDPGQGLRLIYYSQIVNDFQKGDIAEGYSVSREKKESFPLTVTSAQKNPTAFYLCASSTPNRGPSAFFGQGTRLTVV.

The gene calls are TRBV14 and TRBJ1-1; 7 nucleotides align to TRBD1. Germline loops: CDR1 SGHDN, CDR2 FVKESK. This CDR3 contains 12 residues. V was pared by 1 base and J by 8 bases, with 1 base of the junction left unmatched. The DNA of the CDR3 is TGTGCCAGCAGCCAAGCGACAGGGGAAGCTTTCTTT. Protein sequence: CASSQATGEAFF.

The chain carries TRBV9 and TRBJ1-5; possible D gene TRBD1, 5 bases. From germline, CDR1 is SGDLS and CDR2 YYNGEE. This CDR3 region has 15 residues. V lost 4 bases, J lost 2 bases, and 13 bases lay in between. CDR3 in amino acids: CASSPDPRGNQPQHF. As DNA, the CDR3 is TGTGCCAGCAGCCCGGACCCCAGGGGCAATCAGCCCCAGCATTTT. Combining the CDR3 with reference TRBV9 and TRBJ1-5 gives the whole variable domain DSGVTQTPKHLITATGQRVTLRCSPRSGDLSVYWYQQSLDQGLQFLIQYYNGEERAKGNILERFSAQQFPDLHSELNLSSLELGDSALYFCASSPDPRGNQPQHFGDGTRLSIL.